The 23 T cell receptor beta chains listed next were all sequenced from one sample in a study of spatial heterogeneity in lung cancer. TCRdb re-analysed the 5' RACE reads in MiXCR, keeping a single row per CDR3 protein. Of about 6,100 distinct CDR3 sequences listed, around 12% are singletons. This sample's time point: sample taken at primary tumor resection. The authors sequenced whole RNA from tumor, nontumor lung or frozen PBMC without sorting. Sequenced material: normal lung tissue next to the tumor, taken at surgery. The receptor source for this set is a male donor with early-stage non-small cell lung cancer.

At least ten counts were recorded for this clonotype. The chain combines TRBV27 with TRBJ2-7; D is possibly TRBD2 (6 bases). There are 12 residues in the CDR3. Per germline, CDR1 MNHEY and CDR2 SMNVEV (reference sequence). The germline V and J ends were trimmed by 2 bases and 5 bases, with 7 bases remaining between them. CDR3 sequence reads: CASSLGGDEQYF. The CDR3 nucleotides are TGTGCCAGCAGTTTAGGAGGGGACGAGCAGTACTTC.

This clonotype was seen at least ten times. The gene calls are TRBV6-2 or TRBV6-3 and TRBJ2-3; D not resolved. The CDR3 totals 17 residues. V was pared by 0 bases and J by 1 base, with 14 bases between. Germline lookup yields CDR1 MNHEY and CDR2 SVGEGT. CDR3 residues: CASSYSIPPRGTDTQYF. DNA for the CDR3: TGTGCCAGCAGTTACTCGATACCGCCCCGGGGCACAGATACGCAGTATTTT.

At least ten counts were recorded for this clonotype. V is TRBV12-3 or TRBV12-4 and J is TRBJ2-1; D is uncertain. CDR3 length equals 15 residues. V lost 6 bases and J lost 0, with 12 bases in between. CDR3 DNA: TGTGCCAGCAGCCCTGGCGGTACCTCCTACAATGAGCAGTTCTTC. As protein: CASSPGGTSYNEQFF.

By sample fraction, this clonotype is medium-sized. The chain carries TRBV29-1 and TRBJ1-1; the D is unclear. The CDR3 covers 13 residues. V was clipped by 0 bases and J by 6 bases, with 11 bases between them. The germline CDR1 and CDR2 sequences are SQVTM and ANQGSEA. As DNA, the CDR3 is TGCAGCGTTGAAGAACCGCAGAAGGCTGAAGCTTTCTTT. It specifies CSVEEPQKAEAFF.

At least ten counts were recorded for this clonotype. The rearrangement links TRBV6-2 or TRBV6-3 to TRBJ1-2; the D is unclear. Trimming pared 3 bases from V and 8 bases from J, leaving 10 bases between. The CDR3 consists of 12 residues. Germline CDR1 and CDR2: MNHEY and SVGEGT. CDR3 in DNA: TGTGCCAGCAGTTATGACGGCGTGGGCTACACCTTC. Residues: CASSYDGVGYTF.

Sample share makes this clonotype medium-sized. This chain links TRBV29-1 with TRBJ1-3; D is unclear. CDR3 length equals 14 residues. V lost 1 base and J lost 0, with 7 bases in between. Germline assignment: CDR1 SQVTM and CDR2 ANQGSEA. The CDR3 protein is CSVEVANSGNTIYF. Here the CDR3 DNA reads TGCAGCGTTGAAGTGGCCAACTCTGGAAACACCATATATTTT.

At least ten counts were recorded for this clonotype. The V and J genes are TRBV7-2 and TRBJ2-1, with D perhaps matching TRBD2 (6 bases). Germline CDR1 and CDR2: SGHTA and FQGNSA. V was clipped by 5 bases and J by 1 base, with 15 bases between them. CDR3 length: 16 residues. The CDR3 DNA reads TGTGCCAGCAGCAGGTCTAGCGACGCTTCCTACAATGAGCAGTTCTTC. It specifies CASSRSSDASYNEQFF.

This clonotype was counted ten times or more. CDR3 nucleotides: TGTGCCATCAGTTGGGGACCCACAGATACGCAGTATTTT. Amino acids: CAISWGPTDTQYF. V usage is TRBV10-3 and J usage is TRBJ2-3; D may correspond to TRBD1 or TRBD2 (5 bases each). In germline, CDR1 is ENHRY, CDR2 SYGVKD. V dropped 5 bases and J dropped 2 bases, with 8 bases sitting between them. CDR3 length: 13 amino acids.

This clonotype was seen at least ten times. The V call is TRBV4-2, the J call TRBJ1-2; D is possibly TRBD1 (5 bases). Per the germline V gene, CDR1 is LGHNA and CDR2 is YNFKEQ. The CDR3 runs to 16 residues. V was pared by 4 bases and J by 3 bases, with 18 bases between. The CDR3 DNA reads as TGTGCCAGCAGCCCAAATCAAGGGACGTTCGACTATGGCTACACCTTC. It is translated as CASSPNQGTFDYGYTF.

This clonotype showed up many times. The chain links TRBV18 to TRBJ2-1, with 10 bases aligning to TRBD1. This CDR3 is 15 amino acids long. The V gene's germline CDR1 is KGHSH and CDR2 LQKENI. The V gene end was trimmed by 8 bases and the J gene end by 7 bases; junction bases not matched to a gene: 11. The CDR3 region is CASTHRQGALNEQFF. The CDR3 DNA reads TGTGCCAGCACCCATCGACAGGGGGCATTGAATGAGCAGTTCTTC.

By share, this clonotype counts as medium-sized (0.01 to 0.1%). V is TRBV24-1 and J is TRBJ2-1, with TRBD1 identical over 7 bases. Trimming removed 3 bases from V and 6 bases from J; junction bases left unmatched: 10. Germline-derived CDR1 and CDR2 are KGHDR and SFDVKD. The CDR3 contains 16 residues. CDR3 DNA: TGTGCCACCAGTGATCCGACGAGGGGGCTAGCCAATGAGCAGTTCTTC. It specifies CATSDPTRGLANEQFF.

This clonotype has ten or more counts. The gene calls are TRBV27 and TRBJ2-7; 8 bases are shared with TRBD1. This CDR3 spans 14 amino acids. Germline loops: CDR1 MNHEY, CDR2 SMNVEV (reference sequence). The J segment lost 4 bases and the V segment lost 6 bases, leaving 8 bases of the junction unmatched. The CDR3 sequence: CASSRGTGEYEQYF. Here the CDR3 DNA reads TGTGCCAGCAGCCGAGGGACAGGCGAATACGAGCAGTACTTC.

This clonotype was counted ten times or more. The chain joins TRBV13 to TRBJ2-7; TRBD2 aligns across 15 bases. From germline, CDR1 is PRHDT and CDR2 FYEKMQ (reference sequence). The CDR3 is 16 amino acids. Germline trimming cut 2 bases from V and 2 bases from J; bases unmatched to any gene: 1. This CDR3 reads CASSLWTSGRAYEQYF. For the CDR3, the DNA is TGTGCCAGCAGCTTATGGACTAGCGGGAGGGCCTACGAGCAGTACTTC.

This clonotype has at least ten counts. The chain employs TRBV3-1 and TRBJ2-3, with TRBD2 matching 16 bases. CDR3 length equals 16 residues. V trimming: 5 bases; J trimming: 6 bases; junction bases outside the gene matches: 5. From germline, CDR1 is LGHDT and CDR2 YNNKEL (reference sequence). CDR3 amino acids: CASSSGTSGRVDTQYF. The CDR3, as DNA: TGTGCCAGCAGCTCCGGGACTAGCGGGAGGGTGGATACGCAGTATTTT.

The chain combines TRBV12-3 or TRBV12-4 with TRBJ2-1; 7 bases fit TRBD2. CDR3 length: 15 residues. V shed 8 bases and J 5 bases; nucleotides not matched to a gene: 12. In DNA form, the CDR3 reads TGTGCCAGCGCCTCAGGACTAGTGTCCAACAATGAGCAGTTCTTC. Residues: CASASGLVSNNEQFF.

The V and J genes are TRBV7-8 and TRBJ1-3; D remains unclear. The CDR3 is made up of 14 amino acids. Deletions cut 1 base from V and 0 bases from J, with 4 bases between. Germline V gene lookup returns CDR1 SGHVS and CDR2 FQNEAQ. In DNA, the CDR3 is TGTGCCAGCAGCTTAGACAACTCTGGAAACACCATATATTTT. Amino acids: CASSLDNSGNTIYF.

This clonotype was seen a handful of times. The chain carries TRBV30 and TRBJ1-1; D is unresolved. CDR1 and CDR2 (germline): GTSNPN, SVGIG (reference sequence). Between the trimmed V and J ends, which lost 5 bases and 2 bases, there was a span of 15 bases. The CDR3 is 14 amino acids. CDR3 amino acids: CAWSPEADNTEAFF. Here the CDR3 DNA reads TGTGCCTGGTCCCCGGAGGCAGACAACACTGAAGCTTTCTTT.

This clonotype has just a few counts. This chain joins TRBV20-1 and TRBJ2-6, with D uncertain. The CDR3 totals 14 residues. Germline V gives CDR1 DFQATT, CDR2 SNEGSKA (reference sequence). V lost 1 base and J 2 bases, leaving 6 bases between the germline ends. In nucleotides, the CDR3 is TGCAGTGCTAGAGGCTCAGCTGGGGCCAACGTCCTGACTTTC. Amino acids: CSARGSAGANVLTF.

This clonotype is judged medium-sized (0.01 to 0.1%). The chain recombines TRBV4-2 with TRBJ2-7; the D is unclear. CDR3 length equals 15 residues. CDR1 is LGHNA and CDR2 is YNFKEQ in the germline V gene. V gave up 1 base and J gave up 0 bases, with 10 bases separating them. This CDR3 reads CASSQGRLNSYEQYF. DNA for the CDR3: TGTGCCAGCAGCCAAGGAAGGCTAAACTCCTACGAGCAGTACTTC.

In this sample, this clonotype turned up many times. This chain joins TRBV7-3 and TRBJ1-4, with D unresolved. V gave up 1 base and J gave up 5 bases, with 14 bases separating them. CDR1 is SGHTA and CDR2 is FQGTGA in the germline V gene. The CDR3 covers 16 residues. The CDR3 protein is CASSLRLGGKNEKLFF. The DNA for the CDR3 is TGTGCCAGCAGCTTAAGGTTGGGCGGGAAAAATGAAAAACTGTTTTTT.

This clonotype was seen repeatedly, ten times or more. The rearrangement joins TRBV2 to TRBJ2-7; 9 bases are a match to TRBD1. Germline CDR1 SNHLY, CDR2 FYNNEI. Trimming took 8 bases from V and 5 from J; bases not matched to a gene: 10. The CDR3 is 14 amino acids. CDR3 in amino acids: CASLSGTGSHEQYF. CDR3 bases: TGTGCCAGCCTGTCTGGGACAGGGAGCCACGAGCAGTACTTC.

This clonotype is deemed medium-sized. The DNA of the CDR3 is TGTGCCAGCAGCCGCGGGACTAGCGGGAGTGTTAGCCAAGAGACCCAGTACTTC. Translating it yields CASSRGTSGSVSQETQYF. This rearrangement joins TRBV6-6 to TRBJ2-5, with 14 bases aligning to TRBD2. Germline values: CDR1 MNHNY, CDR2 SVGAGI (reference sequence). V lost 6 bases and J lost 1; bases outside the gene matches: 10. The CDR3 runs 18 residues.

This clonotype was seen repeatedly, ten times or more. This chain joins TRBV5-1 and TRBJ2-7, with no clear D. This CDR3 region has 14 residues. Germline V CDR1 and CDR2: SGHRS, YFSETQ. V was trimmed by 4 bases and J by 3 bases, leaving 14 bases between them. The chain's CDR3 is CASSPAPQIYEQYF. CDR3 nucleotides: TGCGCCAGCAGCCCGGCCCCACAGATCTACGAGCAGTACTTC.